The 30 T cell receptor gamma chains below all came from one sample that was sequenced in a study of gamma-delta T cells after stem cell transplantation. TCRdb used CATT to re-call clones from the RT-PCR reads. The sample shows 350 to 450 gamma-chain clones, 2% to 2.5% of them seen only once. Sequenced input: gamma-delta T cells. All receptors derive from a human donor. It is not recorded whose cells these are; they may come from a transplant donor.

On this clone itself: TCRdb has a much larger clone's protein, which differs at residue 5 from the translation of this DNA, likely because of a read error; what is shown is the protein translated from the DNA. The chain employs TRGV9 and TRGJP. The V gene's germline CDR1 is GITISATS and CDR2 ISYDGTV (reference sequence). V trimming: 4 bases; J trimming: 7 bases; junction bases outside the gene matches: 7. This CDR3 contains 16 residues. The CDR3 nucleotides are TGTGCCTTGTGGGATGCGAGTGAGTTGGGCAAAAAAATCAAGGTATTT. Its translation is CALWDASELGKKIKVF.

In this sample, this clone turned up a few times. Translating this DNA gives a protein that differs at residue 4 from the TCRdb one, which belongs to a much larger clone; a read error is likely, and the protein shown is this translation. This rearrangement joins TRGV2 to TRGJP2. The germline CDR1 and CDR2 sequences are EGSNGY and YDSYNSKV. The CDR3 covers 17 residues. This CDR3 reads CATRDGQGGGSDWIKTF. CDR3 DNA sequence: TGTGCCACCCGGGACGGGCAGGGGGGGGGTAGTGATTGGATCAAGACGTTT.

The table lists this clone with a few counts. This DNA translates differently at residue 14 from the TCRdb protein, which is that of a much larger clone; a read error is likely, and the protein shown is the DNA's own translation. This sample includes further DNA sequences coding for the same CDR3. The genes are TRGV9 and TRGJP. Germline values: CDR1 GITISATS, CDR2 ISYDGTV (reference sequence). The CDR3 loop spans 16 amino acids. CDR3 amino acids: CALWEEQELGKKIEVF. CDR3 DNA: TGTGCCTTGTGGGAGGAGCAAGAGTTGGGCAAAAAAATCGAGGTATTT.

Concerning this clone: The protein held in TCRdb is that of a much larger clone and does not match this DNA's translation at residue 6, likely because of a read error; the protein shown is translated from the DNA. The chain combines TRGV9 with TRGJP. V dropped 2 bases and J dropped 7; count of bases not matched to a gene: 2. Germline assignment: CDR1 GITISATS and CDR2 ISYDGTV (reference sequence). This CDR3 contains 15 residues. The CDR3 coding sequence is TGTGCCTTGTGGGAGGCGGAGTTGGGCAAAAAAATCAAGGTATTT. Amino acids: CALWEAELGKKIKVF.

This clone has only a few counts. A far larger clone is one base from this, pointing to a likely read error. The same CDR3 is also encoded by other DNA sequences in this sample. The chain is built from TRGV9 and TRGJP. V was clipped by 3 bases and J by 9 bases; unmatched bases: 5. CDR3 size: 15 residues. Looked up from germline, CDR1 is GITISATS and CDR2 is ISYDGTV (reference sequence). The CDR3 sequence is CALWESALGKKIKVF. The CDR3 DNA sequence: TGTGCCTTGTGGGAGTCCGCGTTGGGCAAAAAAATCAAGGTATTT.

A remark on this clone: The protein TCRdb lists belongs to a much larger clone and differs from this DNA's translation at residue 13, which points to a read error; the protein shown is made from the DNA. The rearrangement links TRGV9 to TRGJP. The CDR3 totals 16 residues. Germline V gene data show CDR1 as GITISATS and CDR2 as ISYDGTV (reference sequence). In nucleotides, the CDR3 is TGTGCCTTGTGGGAGGTGAAAGAGTTGGGTAAAAAAGTCAAGGTATTT. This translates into CALWEVKELGKKVKVF.

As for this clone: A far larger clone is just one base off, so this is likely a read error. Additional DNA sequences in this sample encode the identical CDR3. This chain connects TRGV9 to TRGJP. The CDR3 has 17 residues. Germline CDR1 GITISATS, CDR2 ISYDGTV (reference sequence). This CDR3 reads CALWEVQSELGKKIKVF. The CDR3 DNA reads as TGTGCCTTGTGGGAGGTGCAGTCAGAGTTGGGTAAAAAAATCAAGGTATTT.

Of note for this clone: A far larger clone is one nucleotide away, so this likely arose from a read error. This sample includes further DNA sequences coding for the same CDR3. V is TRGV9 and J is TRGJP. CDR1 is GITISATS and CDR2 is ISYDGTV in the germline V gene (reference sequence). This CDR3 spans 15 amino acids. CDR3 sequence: CALWESALGKKIKVF. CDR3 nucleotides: TGTGCCTTATGGGAGTCTGCGTTGGGCAAAAAAATCAAGGTATTT.

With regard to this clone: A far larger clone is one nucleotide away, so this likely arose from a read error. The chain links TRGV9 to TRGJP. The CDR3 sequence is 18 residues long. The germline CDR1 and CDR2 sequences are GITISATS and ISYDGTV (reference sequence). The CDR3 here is CALWEVQISELGKKVKVF. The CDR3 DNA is TGTGCCTTGTGGGAGGTCCAAATTTCAGAGTTGGGCAAAAAAGTCAAGGTATTT.

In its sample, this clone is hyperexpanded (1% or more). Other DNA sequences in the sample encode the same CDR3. In DNA, the CDR3 is TGTGCCTTGTGGGATCGTCAGTTGGGCAAAAAAATCAAGGTATTT. This sequence encodes CALWDRQLGKKIKVF. The gene calls are TRGV9 and TRGJP. V trimming: 4 bases; J trimming: 8 bases; junction bases outside the gene matches: 5. The germline CDR1 and CDR2 sequences are GITISATS and ISYDGTV (reference sequence). This CDR3 spans 15 amino acids.

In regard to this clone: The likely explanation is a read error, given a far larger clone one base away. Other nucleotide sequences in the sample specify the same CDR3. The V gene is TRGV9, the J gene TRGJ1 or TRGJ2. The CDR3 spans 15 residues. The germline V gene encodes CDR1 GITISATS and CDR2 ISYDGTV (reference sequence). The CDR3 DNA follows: TGTGCCCTGTGGGAGGTGCGAAAGAATTATTATAAGAAACTCTTT. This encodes CALWEVRKNYYKKLF.

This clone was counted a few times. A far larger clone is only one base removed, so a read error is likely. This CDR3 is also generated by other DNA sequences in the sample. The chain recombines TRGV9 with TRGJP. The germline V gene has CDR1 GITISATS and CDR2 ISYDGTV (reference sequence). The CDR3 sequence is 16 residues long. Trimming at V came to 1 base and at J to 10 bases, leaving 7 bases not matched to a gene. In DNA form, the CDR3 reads TGTGCCTTGTGGGAGGTACAGGGATTGGGCAAAAAAATCAAGGTATTT. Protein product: CALWEVQGLGKKIKVF.

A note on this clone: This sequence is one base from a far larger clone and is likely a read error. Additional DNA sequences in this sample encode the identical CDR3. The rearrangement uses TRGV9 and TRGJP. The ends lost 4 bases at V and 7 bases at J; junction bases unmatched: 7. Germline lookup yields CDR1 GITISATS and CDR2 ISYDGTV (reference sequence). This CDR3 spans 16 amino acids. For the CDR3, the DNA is TGTGCCTTGTGGGAAGTGCTGGAGTTGGGCAAAAAAATCAAGGTATTT. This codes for CALWEVLELGKKIKVF.

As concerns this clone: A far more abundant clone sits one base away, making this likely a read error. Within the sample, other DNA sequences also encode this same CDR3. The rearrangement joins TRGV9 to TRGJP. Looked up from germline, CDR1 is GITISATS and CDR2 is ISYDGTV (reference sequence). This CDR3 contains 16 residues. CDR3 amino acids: CALWEVGELGKKIKVF. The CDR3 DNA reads TGTGCCTTGTGGGAGGTCGGGGAGTTGGGCAAAAAAATCAAGGTATTC.

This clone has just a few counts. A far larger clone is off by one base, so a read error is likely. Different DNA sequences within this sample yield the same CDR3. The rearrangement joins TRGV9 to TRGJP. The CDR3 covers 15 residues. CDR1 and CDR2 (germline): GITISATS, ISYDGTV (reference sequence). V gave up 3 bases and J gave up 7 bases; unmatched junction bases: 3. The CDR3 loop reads CALWERELGKKIKVF. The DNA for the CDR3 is TGTGCCTTGTGGGAGCGGGAGTTGGGCAAAAAAATCAAGGTATTT.

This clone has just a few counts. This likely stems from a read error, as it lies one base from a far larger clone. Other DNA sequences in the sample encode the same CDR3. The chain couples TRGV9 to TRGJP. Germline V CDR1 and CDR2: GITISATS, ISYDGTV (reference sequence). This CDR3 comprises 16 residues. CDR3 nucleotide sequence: TGTGCCTTGTGGGAGGTAATGGGGTTGGGCAAAAAAATAAAGGTATTT. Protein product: CALWEVMGLGKKIKVF.

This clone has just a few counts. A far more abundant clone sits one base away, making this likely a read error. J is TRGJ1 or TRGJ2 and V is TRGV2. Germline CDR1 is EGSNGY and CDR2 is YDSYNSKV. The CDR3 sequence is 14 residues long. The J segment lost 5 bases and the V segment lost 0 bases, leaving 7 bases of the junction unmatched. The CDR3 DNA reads TGTGCCACCTGGGACGGGGCGGGGCATTATAAGAAACTCTTT. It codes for CATWDGAGHYKKLF.

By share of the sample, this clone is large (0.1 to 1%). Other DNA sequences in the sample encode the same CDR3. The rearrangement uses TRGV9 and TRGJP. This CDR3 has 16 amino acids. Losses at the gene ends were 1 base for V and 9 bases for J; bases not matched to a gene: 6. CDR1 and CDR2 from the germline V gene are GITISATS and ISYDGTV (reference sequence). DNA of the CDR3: TGTGCCTTGTGGGAGGTAATGGGGTTGGGCAAAAAAATCAAGGTATTT. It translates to CALWEVMGLGKKIKVF.

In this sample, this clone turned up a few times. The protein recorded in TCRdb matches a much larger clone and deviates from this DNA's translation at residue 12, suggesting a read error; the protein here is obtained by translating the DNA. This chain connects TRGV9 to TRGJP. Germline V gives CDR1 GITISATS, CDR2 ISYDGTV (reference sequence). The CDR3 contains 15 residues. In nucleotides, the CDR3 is TGTGCCTTGTGGGAGGGAATGTTGGGCAAAAAAGTCAAGGTATTT. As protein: CALWEGMLGKKVKVF.

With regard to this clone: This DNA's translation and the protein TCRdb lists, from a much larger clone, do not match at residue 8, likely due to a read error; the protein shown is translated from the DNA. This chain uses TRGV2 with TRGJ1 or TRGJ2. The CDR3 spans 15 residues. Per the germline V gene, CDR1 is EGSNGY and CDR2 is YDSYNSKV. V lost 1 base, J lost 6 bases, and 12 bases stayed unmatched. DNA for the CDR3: TGTGCCACCTGGGACGGCGGAAAGTGGGGTTATAAGAAACTCTTT. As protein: CATWDGGKWGYKKLF.

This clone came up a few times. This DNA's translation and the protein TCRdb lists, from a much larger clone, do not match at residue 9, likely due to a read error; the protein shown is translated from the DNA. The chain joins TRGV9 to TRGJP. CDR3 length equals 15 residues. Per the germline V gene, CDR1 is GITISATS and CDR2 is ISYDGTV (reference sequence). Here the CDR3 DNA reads TGTGCCTTGTGGGAGTCTGCGTTGAGCAAAAAAATCAAGGTATTT. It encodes CALWESALSKKIKVF.

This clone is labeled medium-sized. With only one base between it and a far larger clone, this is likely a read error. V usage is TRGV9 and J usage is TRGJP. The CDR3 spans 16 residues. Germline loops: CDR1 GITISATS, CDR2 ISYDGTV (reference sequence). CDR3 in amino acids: CALWEVQESGKKIKVF. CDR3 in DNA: TGTGCCTTGTGGGAGGTGCAAGAGTCGGGCAAAAAAATCAAGGTATTT.

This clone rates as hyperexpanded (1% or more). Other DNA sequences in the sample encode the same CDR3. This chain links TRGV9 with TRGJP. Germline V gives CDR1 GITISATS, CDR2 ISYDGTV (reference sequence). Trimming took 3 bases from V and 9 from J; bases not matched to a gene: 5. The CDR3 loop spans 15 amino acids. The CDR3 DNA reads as TGTGCCTTGTGGGAGTCTGCGTTGGGCAAAAAAATCAAGGTATTT. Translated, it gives CALWESALGKKIKVF.

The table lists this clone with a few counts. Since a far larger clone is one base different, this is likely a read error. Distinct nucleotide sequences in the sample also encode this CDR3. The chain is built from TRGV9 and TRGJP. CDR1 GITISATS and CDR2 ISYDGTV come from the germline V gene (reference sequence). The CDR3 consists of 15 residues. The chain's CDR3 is CALWEEELGKKIKVF. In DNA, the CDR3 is TGTGCCTTGTGGGAGGAAGAGCTGGGCAAAAAAATCAAGGTATTT.

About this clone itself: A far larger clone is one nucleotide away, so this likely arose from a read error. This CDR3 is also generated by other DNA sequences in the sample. Written as DNA, the CDR3 is TGTGCCACCTCGGCGGTCAAAGGTGTCAAGAAACTCTTC. It translates to CATSAVKGVKKLF. V usage is TRGV5 and J usage is TRGJ1 or TRGJ2. The CDR3 is 13 amino acids. Germline CDR1 VINAFY, CDR2 YDVSNSKD.

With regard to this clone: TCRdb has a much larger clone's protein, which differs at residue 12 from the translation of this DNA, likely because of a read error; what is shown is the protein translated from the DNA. CDR3 bases: TGTGCCTTGTGGGAGCTGCACCAAGAGTTGGGCGAAAAAATCAAGGTATTT. Its protein product is CALWELHQELGEKIKVF. The V gene is TRGV9, the J gene TRGJP. Germline lookup yields CDR1 GITISATS and CDR2 ISYDGTV (reference sequence). This CDR3 contains 17 residues.

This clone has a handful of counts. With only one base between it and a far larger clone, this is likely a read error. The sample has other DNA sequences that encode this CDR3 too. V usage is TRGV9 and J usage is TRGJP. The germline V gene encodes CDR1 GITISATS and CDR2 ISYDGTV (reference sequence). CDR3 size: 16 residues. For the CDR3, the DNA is TGTGCCCTGTGGGAGGAACAAGAGTTGGGCAAAAAAATCAAGGTATTT. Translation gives CALWEEQELGKKIKVF.

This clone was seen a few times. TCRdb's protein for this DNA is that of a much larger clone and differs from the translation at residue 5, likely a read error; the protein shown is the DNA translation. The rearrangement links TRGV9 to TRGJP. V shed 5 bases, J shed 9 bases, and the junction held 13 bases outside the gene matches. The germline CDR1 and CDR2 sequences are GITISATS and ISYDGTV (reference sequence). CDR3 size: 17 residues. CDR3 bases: TGTGCCTTGTGGGGTCCATCAGGAGGGTTGGGCAAAAAAATCAAGGTATTT. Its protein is CALWGPSGGLGKKIKVF.

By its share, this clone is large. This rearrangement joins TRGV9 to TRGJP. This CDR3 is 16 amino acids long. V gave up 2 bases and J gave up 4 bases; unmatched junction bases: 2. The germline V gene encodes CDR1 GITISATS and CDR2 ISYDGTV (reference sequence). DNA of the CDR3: TGTGCCTTGTGGGAGGATCAAGAGTTGGGCAAAAAAATCAAGGTATTT. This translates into CALWEDQELGKKIKVF.

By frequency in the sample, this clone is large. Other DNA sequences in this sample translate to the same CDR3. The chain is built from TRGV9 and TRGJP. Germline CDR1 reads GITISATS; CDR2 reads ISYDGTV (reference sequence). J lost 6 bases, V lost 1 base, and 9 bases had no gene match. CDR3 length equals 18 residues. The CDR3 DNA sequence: TGTGCCTTGTGGGAGGTCCAAATTTCAGAGTTGGGCAAAAAAATCAAGGTATTT. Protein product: CALWEVQISELGKKIKVF.